This T cell receptor (beta chain) was observed in a study of T cell responses to AZD1222 COVID-19 vaccine. Findings of the study overall: Repertoire sampling occurred only after the peak T cell response. Spike-specific TCR breadth and depth both grew after two AZD1222 doses.

Doses given second, at about 4 or about 12 weeks, were pooled. Germline CDR1 SNHLY, CDR2 FYNNEI. Trimming removed 5 bases from V and 0 bases from J, with 8 bases in between. The CDR3 sequence is 14 residues long. With respect to this clone: The antigen is not known.

Repertoires were generated with immunoSEQ multiplex PCR, while TCRdb's copy carries only in-frame clones and drops some. The sample contains tens of thousands of clones, 91% of which appear only once. The receptor's source is an adult who received the AZD1222 COVID-19 vaccine. This chain joins TRBV2 and TRBJ1-5, with unresolved D. The source material was peripheral blood, sampled 28 days after the second AZD1222 dose. CDR3 DNA: TGTGCCAGCAGTATGATGGGTAGCAATCAGCCCCAGCATTTT. The encoded protein is CASSMMGSNQPQHF.